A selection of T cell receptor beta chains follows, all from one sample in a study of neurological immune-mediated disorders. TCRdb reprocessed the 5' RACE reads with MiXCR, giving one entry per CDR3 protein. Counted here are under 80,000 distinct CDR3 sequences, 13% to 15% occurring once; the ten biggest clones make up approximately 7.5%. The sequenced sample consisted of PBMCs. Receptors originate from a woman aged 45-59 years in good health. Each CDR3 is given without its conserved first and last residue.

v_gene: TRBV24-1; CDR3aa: ATSGLRSSGNTIY
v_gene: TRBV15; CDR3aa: VTSRDPRTQVSGELF
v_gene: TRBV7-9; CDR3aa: ASSPDRGQADT
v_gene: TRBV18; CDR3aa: ASTGQGAIDSPLH
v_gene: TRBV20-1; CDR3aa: SATDSRDTQY
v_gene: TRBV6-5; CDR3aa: ASSYSGNYGYT
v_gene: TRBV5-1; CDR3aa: ASSLPSGRAMETQY
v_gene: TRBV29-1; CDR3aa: SVEHGELF
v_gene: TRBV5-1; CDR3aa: ASSLGLPNTGELF
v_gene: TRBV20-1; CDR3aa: SARGLGISEAF
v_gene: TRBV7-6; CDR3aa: ASSFSPTSGRETQY
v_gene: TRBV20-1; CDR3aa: SASGSASISSYEQY
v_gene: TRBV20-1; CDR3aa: SARREFNSPLH
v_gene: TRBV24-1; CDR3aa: ATTGLAGGEQF
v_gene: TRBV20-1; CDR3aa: SAQDSGVSPGTQY
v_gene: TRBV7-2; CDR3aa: ASSPRSGALGGPYNSPLH
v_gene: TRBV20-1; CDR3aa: TALGRTSGSKDTQY
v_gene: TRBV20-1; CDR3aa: SAPRPGMNTEAF
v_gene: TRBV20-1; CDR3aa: SARNSGGSTDTQY
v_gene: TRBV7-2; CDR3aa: ASSPGGPAIYTEAF
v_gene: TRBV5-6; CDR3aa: ASSLVSTEQF
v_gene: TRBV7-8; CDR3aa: ASRLAPGYSSYNEQF
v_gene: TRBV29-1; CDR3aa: SVSKGSSYEQY
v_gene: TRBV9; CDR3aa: ASSVGGSGGMTDTQY
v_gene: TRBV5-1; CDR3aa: ASSLDAGSTFEAF
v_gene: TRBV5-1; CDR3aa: ASSLAGLAAYEQY
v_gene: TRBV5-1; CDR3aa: ASSPGYGPQETQY
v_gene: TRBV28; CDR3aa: ASSLGRWSGYT
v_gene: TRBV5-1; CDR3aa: ASRLRRDRTSDTQY
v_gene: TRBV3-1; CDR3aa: ASSQGEGYSYNEQF
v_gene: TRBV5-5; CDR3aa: ASSLDGQGANSPLH
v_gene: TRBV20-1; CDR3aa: SASSGAGNTIY
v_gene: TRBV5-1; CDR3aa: ASSPGGLVGEQY
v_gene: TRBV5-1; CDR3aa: ASSLDGSGYT
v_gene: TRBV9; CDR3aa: ASSPRTSGYNEQF
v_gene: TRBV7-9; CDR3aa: ASSEGGASGDYYEQY
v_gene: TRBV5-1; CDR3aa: ASSSGRTRVETQY